This TCR beta chain is from a study of human T cells and chemical hapten exposure. Germline trimming cut 0 bases from V and 5 bases from J; bases unmatched to any gene: 6. Germline V CDR1 and CDR2: DFQATT, SNEGSKA (reference sequence). The CDR3 covers 16 residues. In this sample, this clonotype turned up many times. Time point given: patch test 3, about 24 weeks after DPC sensitization. Treatment noted: therapeutic diphenylcyclopropenone sensitization with weekly scalp DPC. In the original workflow: Ranging from about 23,224 to 750,000, TCR counts per sample had a median value of around 94,000. TCRdb reprocessed the RACE reads via MiXCR and lists one record per CDR3 protein. TCRdb's processing, not the study's, gives the V and J calls here. The table lists over 150,000 distinct CDR3 sequences, around a quarter of them singletons.

The TCR originated in a woman under 30 with alopecia areata. Some clones in this sample may be carry-over from other donors' samples. The material sequenced was whole blood, taken in connection with sensitization to the hapten diphenylcyclopropenone (DPC). The chain has TRBV20-1 and TRBJ2-2, with 10 bases that match TRBD2. The CDR3: CSARDPGLASTGELFF. CDR3 nucleotide sequence: TGCAGTGCTAGAGACCCGGGACTAGCGAGTACCGGGGAGCTGTTTTTT.